The 6 T cell receptor beta chains in this list originate from one sample, sequenced in a study of T cells in Graves' hyperthyroidism and ophthalmopathy. Template material for amplifying TCR beta CDR3 regions consisted of RNA transcripts. An initial round of RT-PCR targeting the TCR CDR3 relied on the HTBI primer set. TCRdb reprocessed the multiplex PCR reads with MiXCR, giving one entry per CDR3 protein. This sample has about 640,000 distinct CDR3 sequences; about 20% occur once, and the top ten carry about 34%. The sample taken for sequencing was blood. These receptors were taken from a man aged 25 to 45 with Graves' ophthalmopathy.

DNA of the CDR3: TGCGCCAGCAGCTTCCGGGGGGCAGGGAACGAGCAGTACTTC. It encodes CASSFRGAGNEQYF. This rearrangement joins TRBV5-1 to TRBJ2-7; possible D gene TRBD2, 7 bases. CDR3 length: 14 residues. The V gene lost 2 bases and the J gene lost 5 bases, with 14 bases spanning the gap. CDR1 SGHRS and CDR2 YFSETQ come from the germline V gene.

This chain joins TRBV6-6 and TRBJ1-1; 7 bases fit TRBD1. The V gene end was trimmed by 2 bases and the J gene end by 4 bases; junction bases not matched to a gene: 4. CDR1 MNHNY and CDR2 SVGAGI come from the germline V gene (reference sequence). CDR3 length: 14 residues. The CDR3 nucleotides are TGTGCCAGCAGTTACCACAGGGGTGGCACTGAAGCTTTCTTT. It specifies CASSYHRGGTEAFF.

The table lists this clonotype with a few counts. The rearrangement uses TRBV2 and TRBJ2-2, with no clear D. The CDR3 is 14 amino acids. Trimming removed 5 bases from V and 6 bases from J, with 13 bases in between. Germline V gene data show CDR1 as SNHLY and CDR2 as FYNNEI. The CDR3 region is CASSIAVFAGELFF. The CDR3 bases are TGTGCCAGCAGTATTGCAGTGTTTGCCGGGGAGCTGTTTTTT. Supplemented by reference TRBV2 and TRBJ2-2, the full variable domain reads EPEVTQTPSHQVTQMGQEVILRCVPISNHLYFYWYRQILGQKVEFLVSFYNNEISEKSEIFDDQFSVERPDGSNFTLKIRSTKLEDSAMYFCASSIAVFAGELFFGEGSRLTVL.

This chain uses TRBV28 with TRBJ2-3; 8 bases match TRBD2. Germline V lookup: CDR1 MDHEN, CDR2 SYDVKM. With V trimmed by 7 bases and J by 4 bases, 1 base remained unmatched. The CDR3 contains 12 residues. CDR3 amino acids: CASTGGPDTQYF. The CDR3 bases are TGTGCCAGCACGGGAGGGCCAGATACGCAGTATTTT.

The sample holds one count of this clonotype. In this CDR3 the conserved last residue, phenylalanine or tryptophan, is missing, so a read error is likely. V gene TRBV18 combines with J gene TRBJ2-3, with 9 bases that match TRBD1. Per the germline V gene, CDR1 is KGHSH and CDR2 is LQKENI. The CDR3 totals 15 residues. V lost 4 bases, J lost 2 bases, and 4 bases stayed unmatched. This chain's CDR3 is CASSLQGANTDTQYS. The CDR3, as DNA: TGTGCCAGCTCACTACAGGGGGCTAACACAGATACGCAGTATTCT.

In this sample, this clonotype turned up many times. The chain is built from TRBV6-6 and TRBJ1-1; no clear D. The CDR3 is 13 amino acids. CDR1 MNHNY and CDR2 SVGAGI come from the germline V gene (reference sequence). With 2 bases removed from V and 1 base from J, the gap between germline ends came to 5 bases. The chain's CDR3 is CASSYTRNTEAFF. The CDR3, as DNA: TGTGCCAGCAGTTACACCAGGAACACTGAAGCTTTCTTT.